A selection of T cell receptor beta chains follows, all from one sample in a study of shared clonotypes between healthy human individuals. Assay: immunoSEQ multiplex PCR; the TCRdb copy retains only in-frame clones and omits some. Of fewer than 1 million clones listed, approximately 96% are singletons. The specimen was naive CD8+ T cells sorted from blood. The receptors here all came from a young man in good health. Each CDR3 is given with its conserved first and last residue. A D gene is named only where the DNA matches it firmly. Not all rows give a size; the values are once, few, many and, for expanded clones, a class.

>TRBV15|once|TRBJ2-7|-
TGTGCCACCAGCAGAGATCGTAGCAACTCCTACGAGCAGTACTTC
CATSRDRSNSYEQYF
>TRBV5-1|-|TRBJ1-1|-
TGCGCCAGCAGACAGGGGAACACTGAAGCTTTCTTT
CASRQGNTEAFF
>TRBV4-1|-|TRBJ2-7|-
TGCGCCAGCAGCCAAGAGCAGGCTATCGAGCAGTACTTC
CASSQEQAIEQYF
>TRBV7-9|-|TRBJ2-2|-
TGTGCCAGCAGCTTAGACTATACCGGGGAGCTGTTTTTT
CASSLDYTGELFF
>TRBV28|-|TRBJ1-4|-
TGTGCCAGCAGTTTAGGCAGTTGGAATGAAAAACTGTTTTTT
CASSLGSWNEKLFF
>TRBV29-1|-|TRBJ2-1|-
TGCAGCGACCATACAGGGTACTCCTACAATGAGCAGTTCTTC
CSDHTGYSYNEQFF
>TRBV6-5|-|TRBJ2-3|-
TGTGCCAGCAGTTATGGGGCGGCCAGCACAGATACGCAGTATTTT
CASSYGAASTDTQYF
>TRBV30|-|TRBJ2-5|-
TGTGCCTGGAGTGTTGAACAAGAGACCCAGTACTTC
CAWSVEQETQYF
>TRBV4-3|-|TRBJ2-1|-
TGCGCCAGCAGCCAAGAGGGGACAAACAACTACAATGAGCAGTTCTTC
CASSQEGTNNYNEQFF
>TRBV20-1|once|TRBJ1-2|-
TGCAGTGCTAGTTTCTACACCTTC
CSASFYTF
>TRBV6-6|-|TRBJ2-7|-
TGTGCCAGCGGGGATAGTGAATCCTACGAGCAGTACTTC
CASGDSESYEQYF
>TRBV6-5|-|TRBJ2-7|TRBD1
TGTGCCAGCACTCGACAGGGGACTTGGGACGAGCAGTACTTC
CASTRQGTWDEQYF
>TRBV7-9|-|TRBJ2-7|TRBD2
TGTGCCAGCAGCATCAGCGGGGTTTACGAGCAGTACTTC
CASSISGVYEQYF
>TRBV27|-|TRBJ2-7|-
TGTGCCAGCAGTTACACAAGAGGGGCCTACGAGCAGTACTTC
CASSYTRGAYEQYF
>TRBV5-1|-|TRBJ2-7|TRBD2
TGCGCCAGCAGCTTTGGTAGCGGGAGCAACGAGCAGTACTTC
CASSFGSGSNEQYF
>TRBV6-5|-|TRBJ2-1|TRBD2
TGTGCCAGCAGACCCGGACTAGCGGGACTAGATGAGCAGTTCTTC
CASRPGLAGLDEQFF
>TRBV5-1|-|TRBJ1-3|-
TGCGCCAGCATGGTAGGGCCCCTCTCTGGAAACACCATATATTTT
CASMVGPLSGNTIYF
>TRBV5-6|-|TRBJ1-2|-
TGTGCCAGCAGCGTCGGACAGCTGTATGGCTACACCTTC
CASSVGQLYGYTF
>TRBV7-2|-|TRBJ2-7|TRBD2
TGTGCCAGCAGCTTAGGTTGGGGGCTAGCGGGGTGGGAGCAGTACTTC
CASSLGWGLAGWEQYF
>TRBV7-9|-|TRBJ2-5|-
TGTGCCAGCAGCTTAGGGGGCGGTCCCCAAGAGACCCAGTACTTC
CASSLGGGPQETQYF
>TRBV27|-|TRBJ1-1|-
TGTGCCAGCAGTCATACTCCCATGTACTTT
CASSHTPMYF
>TRBV7-6|-|TRBJ2-3|-
TGTGCCAGCAGCTTAATAGGGGAGACCGATACGCAGTATTTT
CASSLIGETDTQYF
>TRBV7-3|-|TRBJ2-5|TRBD1
TGTGCCAGCAGCCCGACAGGGAGAGAGACCCAGTACTTC
CASSPTGRETQYF
>TRBV29-1|-|TRBJ2-1|-
TGCAGCGTTGGATGGGGATACAATGAGCAGTTCTTC
CSVGWGYNEQFF
>TRBV19|once|TRBJ1-5|-
TGTGCCAGTAGTATTAAGCGCGGGGCACCAAATCAGCCCCAGCATTTT
CASSIKRGAPNQPQHF
>TRBV19|-|TRBJ2-3|TRBD2
TGTGCCAGTAGTGACAGCGGGATGAGCACAGATACGCAGTATTTT
CASSDSGMSTDTQYF
>TRBV1|once|TRBJ2-1|-
TGCACCAGCAGCCACCGGGGAGGGCCTGATGAGCAGTTCTTC
CTSSHRGGPDEQFF
>TRBV9|once|TRBJ2-1|TRBD2
TGTGCCAGCAGCGGCACTAGCGGCCAGTACAATGAGCAGTTCTTC
CASSGTSGQYNEQFF
>TRBV27|-|TRBJ2-7|-
TGTGCCAGCAGTTGGTCGAGAACGTACGAGCAGTACTTC
CASSWSRTYEQYF
>TRBV4-1|-|TRBJ2-5|TRBD2
TGCGCCAGCAGCCCAGCAACCATACTAGCGGGAGAGTCCCAAGAGACCCAGTACTTC
CASSPATILAGESQETQYF
>TRBV30|-|TRBJ2-5|-
TGTGCCTGGAGTGTACGTCAGGCCGGCGTCGAGACCCAGTACTTC
CAWSVRQAGVETQYF
>TRBV7-9|-|TRBJ1-1|TRBD1
TGTGCCAGCAGCTCCGGGACAGGGGCTGAAGCTTTCTTT
CASSSGTGAEAFF
>TRBV9|-|TRBJ2-3|TRBD2
TGTGCCAGCAGCGTATCCGCCCTAGCGGACACAGATACGCAGTATTTT
CASSVSALADTDTQYF
>TRBV4-3|once|TRBJ2-7|TRBD2
TGCGCCAGCAGCCAAGATAGGGCTAGCGGGAGCTACGAGCAGTACTTC
CASSQDRASGSYEQYF
>TRBV27|-|TRBJ2-7|TRBD1
TGTGCCAGCAGAGACAGGGGATCCCACGAGCAGTACTTC
CASRDRGSHEQYF
>TRBV29-1|-|TRBJ2-2|TRBD2
TGCAGCGTTGACCTAGCGGGAGTGGGAACCGGGGAGCTGTTTTTT
CSVDLAGVGTGELFF
>TRBV7-9|-|TRBJ1-5|-
TGTGCCAGCAGCTTAGTGGGGCAGCCCCAGCATTTT
CASSLVGQPQHF